This T cell receptor (beta chain) was sequenced during a study of blood T cells in healthy people across ages. Notes on the study in general: Long-lived donors carried more naive CD4+ cells and greater diversity than aged donors.

With 4 bases removed from V and 8 bases from J, the gap between germline ends came to 14 bases. Germline V CDR1 and CDR2: MNHNS, SASEGT. This CDR3 spans 13 amino acids. A second PCR, run for roughly 7 to 12 cycles, used a sample-barcoded 5' primer plus a J-beta primer mix. Using its own MiXCR run on the 5' RACE reads, TCRdb lists one record per CDR3 protein. This table holds approximately 770,000 distinct CDR3 sequences, 58% found once. In the case of this clonotype: What it recognizes is unknown.

Isolation per sample recovered at least 7 million PBMCs. The specimen was blood. The chain combines TRBV6-1 with TRBJ1-2; possible D gene TRBD1, 6 bases. The receptor comes from a man aged 25-40 years in good health. CDR3 region: CASSVQGTDGYTF. DNA of the CDR3: TGTGCCAGCAGTGTACAGGGAACGGACGGCTACACCTTC.